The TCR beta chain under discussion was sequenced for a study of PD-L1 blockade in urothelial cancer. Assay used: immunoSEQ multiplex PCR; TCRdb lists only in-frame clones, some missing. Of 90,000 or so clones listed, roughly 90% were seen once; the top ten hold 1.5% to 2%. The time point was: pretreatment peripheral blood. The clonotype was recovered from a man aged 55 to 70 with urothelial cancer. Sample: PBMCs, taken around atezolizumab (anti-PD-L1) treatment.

This chain's CDR3 is CAISDQQGYEQYF. In DNA form, the CDR3 reads TGTGCCATCAGTGACCAACAGGGCTACGAGCAGTACTTC. The chain carries TRBV10-3 and TRBJ2-7; D perhaps matches TRBD1 (6 bases). The CDR3 loop spans 13 amino acids. Germline lookup yields CDR1 ENHRY and CDR2 SYGVKD. The V gene lost 3 bases and the J gene lost 3 bases, with 9 bases spanning the gap.